This T cell receptor beta chain was observed in a study of T cells after yellow fever vaccination (dated by TCRdb to between 2019 and 2020). Notes on the research overall: The SMART-Seq v4 Ultra Low Input RNA kit was used to prepare libraries from fractions with low cell numbers. To follow T-cell clones before and after both primary and booster YFV17D yellow fever vaccination, bulk TCR alpha and beta repertoires underwent longitudinal sequencing. Two healthy male donors, one aged 18 to 29 and one aged 30 to 40 years, were included in the cohort. Blood was drawn at multiple timepoints before and after primary and secondary immunization, with bulk PBMC replicates and cell subsets isolated.

General study outcomes and caveats: After the booster, most clones that had expanded after primary vaccination were detected again (approximately 96% of CD4 and around 88% of CD8), suggesting broad maintenance of memory. The secondary T-cell response was weaker than the primary response but faster, peaking on day 5 instead of day 15. The study included only a couple of donors, which limits how far the findings can be generalized. Computational filtering was needed because FACS-sorted repertoires could contain abundant contaminating clonotypes from the bulk population. A small share of clonotypes occurred in both CD4 and CD8 compartments, likely arising from convergent recombination.

The label giving this sample's treatment or condition can be read as: live attenuated yellow fever vaccine strain. PBMCs were isolated from peripheral blood using a standard Ficoll-Paque protocol. Dynabeads CD4 and CD8 positive selection kits were used to isolate CD4 and CD8 T-cell fractions. TriZol was used to extract RNA from bulk PBMCs, CD4 and CD8 fractions, and dextramer-positive and dextramer-negative fractions. At the junction V is shortened by 6 bases and J by 3 bases, with 17 bases in between. The CDR3 spans 15 residues, from the cysteine through the phenylalanine. Left in the record is the CDR3 DNA by itself, 45 bases read in frame from the first base. Based on the germline V gene (reference sequence), the CDR1 and CDR2 sequences are LGHDT and YNNKEL. TCR cDNA was synthesized by 5'RACE template switching, which introduced a universal primer site and unique molecular identifiers. Priming for cDNA synthesis came from both the TCR alpha and TCR beta constant segments. Library amplification involved two PCR steps, and the second step added sample barcodes and sequencing adapters. Sequencing of the libraries was done on either Illumina HiSeq 2500 (2x100 bp) or NovaSeq (2x150 bp). Per the original workflow: MIGEC was used to demultiplex reads and collapse the reads into UMI consensus sequences, and MiXCR was used for V(D)J alignment. Vaccine-responding clonotypes were defined with edgeR using replicate PBMC samples, requiring FDR below 0.01 and a log2 fold change above 5 up to day 15. Each bulk clonotype was labeled CD4 or CD8 based on which sequenced repertoire, CD4 or CD8, contained the clonotype at higher abundance. TCRdb reran the public reads through fastp at Q25 and MiXCR, keeping productive beta chains. Each entry is one CDR3 protein sequence, shown with its most common DNA and genes. The V and J calls and clone size are TCRdb's, not the authors'. The sample has about 68,000 distinct CDR3 sequences on record, approximately 7% of them singletons. The ten largest account for about 40% of the sample.

This clonotype was detected many times. The specificity of this receptor is unknown. One base away there is no much larger clone; base qualities are not given. This clonotype originated in a man aged 18 to 30 who received the YFV17D yellow fever vaccine. Sequencing was performed on CD8+ T cells sorted from PBMCs, taken about 41 days after the first yellow fever vaccination. The rearranged segments are TRBV3-1 and TRBJ2-5, with the D segment identity uncertain. The CDR3 is CASSHTYSNEETQYF. The base sequence is TGTGCCAGCAGTCACACCTATAGCAATGAAGAGACCCAGTACTTC.